This TCR beta chain was identified in a study of response to subunit inactivated influenza vaccine. Study findings and constraints: It was the authors' suggestion that each seasonal influenza vaccination recruits few new T cells.

MiXCR was run by TCRdb on the RT-PCR reads, yielding one entry per CDR3 protein. This table has some 850,000 distinct CDR3 sequences, around a sixth appearing once. Germline V gives CDR1 SGHTA, CDR2 FQGTGA. V trimming: 4 bases; J trimming: 2 bases; junction bases outside the gene matches: 9. The CDR3 loop spans 16 amino acids. This clonotype was detected a few times. No antigen is known for it. This TCR derives from a man in his fifties who received an inactivated influenza vaccine. Here the sequenced sample was PBMCs from blood, taken less than 6 days after vaccination. The chain employs TRBV7-3 and TRBJ2-3; TRBD1 aligns across 7 bases. The CDR3 reads CASSSQGQRATDTQYF. The CDR3, as DNA: TGTGCCAGCAGCTCCCAGGGACAGAGAGCCACAGATACGCAGTATTTT.